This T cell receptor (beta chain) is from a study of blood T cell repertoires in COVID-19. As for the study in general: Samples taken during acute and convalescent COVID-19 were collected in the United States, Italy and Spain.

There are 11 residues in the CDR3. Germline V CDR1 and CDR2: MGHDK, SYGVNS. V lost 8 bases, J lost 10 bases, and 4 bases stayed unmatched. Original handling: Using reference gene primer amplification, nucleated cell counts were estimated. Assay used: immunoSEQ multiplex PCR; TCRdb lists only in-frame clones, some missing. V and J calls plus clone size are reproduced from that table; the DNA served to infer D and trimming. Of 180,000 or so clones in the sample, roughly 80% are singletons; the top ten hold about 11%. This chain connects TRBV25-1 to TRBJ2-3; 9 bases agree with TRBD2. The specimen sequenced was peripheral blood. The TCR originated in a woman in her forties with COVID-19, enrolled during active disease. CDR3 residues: CASQIAGAQYF. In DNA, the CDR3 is TGTGCCAGCCAAATAGCGGGAGCGCAGTATTTT.